The entry that follows covers one TCR beta chain sequence. CDR1 is SGHTA and CDR2 is FQGNSA in the germline V gene. The CDR3 covers 15 residues. Germline trimming cut 2 bases from V and 5 bases from J; bases unmatched to any gene: 7. This entry is derived from a study of blood T cell repertoires in COVID-19. On the study more broadly: COVID-19 samples collected from the United States, Italy and Spain covered acute and convalescent phases. PBMCs, B-cell-depleted T cells, or T cells were the source of the cDNA or gDNA that made up the material.

The authors' processing: Amplification with reference gene primers provided the estimates of nucleated cell counts. The data were produced by immunoSEQ multiplex PCR, yet TCRdb's version contains in-frame clones alone and is incomplete. The V and J calls and clone size are taken from that table; D and trimming were inferred from the DNA. Of 200,000 to 250,000 clones listed, around 80% are singletons. J is TRBJ2-3 and V is TRBV7-2; 7 bases agree with TRBD2. The sequence came from an elderly woman with acute or convalescent COVID-19. Sequenced: peripheral blood. The CDR3 here is CASSLPGGVRDTQYF. The CDR3 nucleotides are TGTGCCAGCAGCTTACCGGGGGGAGTGAGAGATACGCAGTATTTT. Based on the CDR3 plus reference TRBV7-2 and TRBJ2-3, the full variable domain is GAGVSQSPSNKVTEKGKDVELRCDPISGHTALYWYRQSLGQGLEFLIYFQGNSAPDKSGLPSDRFSAERTGGSVSTLTIQRTQQEDSAVYLCASSLPGGVRDTQYFGPGTRLTVL.